This T cell receptor (beta chain) was sequenced during a study of beta chain features in type 1 diabetes. CDR1 MNHEY and CDR2 SVGAGI come from the germline V gene. V shed 6 bases, J shed 3 bases, and the junction held 10 bases outside the gene matches. This CDR3 is built from 15 residues. This clone appeared a few times. All of the isolated RNA was reverse transcribed, so expressed TCRB transcripts were sequenced. Assay: immunoSEQ multiplex PCR; the TCRdb copy retains only in-frame clones and omits some. This table has around 350,000 clones, around 12% appearing once. The chain combines TRBV6-5 with TRBJ2-5, with 7 nucleotides matching TRBD1. Sample: naive CD4+ T cells from blood. The TCR sequence derives from a man between 18 and 35 years old in good health. The CDR3 nucleotides are TGTGCCAGCAGCCGCACCGGGACAGCTAAAGAGACCCAGTACTTC. The encoded protein is CASSRTGTAKETQYF.